The present T cell receptor (beta chain) was sequenced within a study of T cell responses to AZD1222 COVID-19 vaccine. Unmatched junction bases numbered 6, after V lost 5 bases and J lost 2 bases. The CDR3 sequence is 15 residues long. CDR1 and CDR2 (germline): SGHNT, YENEEA. The method was immunoSEQ multiplex PCR; TCRdb's version includes in-frame clones alone and lacks a portion of them. Altogether 150,000 to 200,000 clones are present, around 90% being singletons, with the ten largest covering 6.1%. V is TRBV11-3 and J is TRBJ2-3; the match to TRBD1 covers 8 bases. The material was peripheral blood, obtained on day 0 of AZD1222 vaccination. The sequence came from an adult in good health. CDR3 residues: CASSAGTGPTDTQYF. CDR3 nucleotide sequence: TGTGCCAGCAGCGCAGGGACAGGCCCCACAGATACGCAGTATTTT.